One and the same sample provided the 26 T cell receptor beta chains below, sequenced in a study of CD8 T cells in ankylosing spondylitis. Study conclusions and caveats: The study identified a TCR beta motif of under ten highly homologous variants that appeared characteristic of ankylosing spondylitis blood.

TCRdb reanalysed the 5' RACE reads using MiXCR and keeps one entry per CDR3 protein. The table lists 700,000 to 1,000,000 distinct CDR3 sequences, about an eighth of them singletons. These receptors have no identified antigens. Sequenced material: blood, either unsorted or a sorted T cell fraction (not recorded which). The receptors derive from a male donor with ankylosing spondylitis.

The chain links TRBV4-3 to TRBJ2-5, with 7 nucleotides matching TRBD2. Germline loops: CDR1 LGHNA, CDR2 YSLEER. The CDR3 length is 13 residues. Trimming at V came to 4 bases and at J to 5 bases, leaving 4 bases not matched to a gene. The CDR3 spells CASSPEGGETQYF. The CDR3 DNA reads TGCGCCAGCAGCCCCGAGGGAGGGGAGACCCAGTACTTC.

The genes are TRBV7-9 and TRBJ2-3; 11 bases align to TRBD2. Germline V gene sequence: CDR1 SEHNR, CDR2 FQNEAQ (reference sequence). V lost 4 bases and J lost 4; bases outside the gene matches: 10. This CDR3 has 17 residues. CDR3 in amino acids: CASSSGYSGGAADTQYF. In DNA, the CDR3 is TGTGCCAGCAGCTCCGGGTATAGCGGGGGGGCCGCAGATACGCAGTATTTT.

V and J are TRBV5-6 and TRBJ2-7; D could derive from TRBD1 or TRBD2 (5 bases each). Between the trimmed V and J ends, which lost 2 bases and 9 bases, there was a span of 15 bases. Germline loops: CDR1 SGHDT, CDR2 YYEEEE. This CDR3 region has 13 residues. CDR3 residues: CASSFSDSAGQYF. The CDR3 nucleotides are TGTGCCAGCAGCTTTTCCGACAGCGCGGGGCAGTACTTC.

This clonotype was picked up a small number of times. The chain has TRBV20-1 and TRBJ2-1; tentative D call: TRBD1 (6 bases). The germline V and J ends were trimmed by 5 bases and 7 bases, with 18 bases remaining between them. The CDR3 is made up of 14 amino acids. Germline V CDR1 and CDR2: DFQATT, SNEGSKA (reference sequence). This CDR3 reads CSAGGHPWLNEQFF. The DNA of the CDR3 is TGCAGTGCTGGGGGACATCCTTGGTTGAATGAGCAGTTCTTC.

This clonotype was recorded a few times. CDR3 amino acids: CASSYGRTYNEQFF. CDR3 DNA sequence: TGTGCCAGCAGTTACGGGAGGACCTACAATGAGCAGTTCTTC. The rearrangement joins TRBV6-5 to TRBJ2-1, with D perhaps matching TRBD2 (6 bases). The CDR3 is 14 residues long. V lost 2 bases and J lost 2, with 7 bases in between. Germline CDR1 and CDR2: MNHEY and SVGAGI.

The chain combines TRBV6-2 or TRBV6-3 with TRBJ2-5; D ambiguous. V shed 4 bases and J shed 0 bases, with 12 bases lying between them. The CDR3 extends over 15 amino acids. The germline V gene encodes CDR1 MNHEY and CDR2 SVGEGT. For the CDR3, the DNA is TGTGCCAGCAGTTCATTGGACCTGTACCAAGAGACCCAGTACTTC. Translating gives CASSSLDLYQETQYF.

The chain is built from TRBV6-2 or TRBV6-3 and TRBJ1-2, with D possibly being TRBD1 (6 bases). The CDR3 totals 14 residues. Germline V CDR1 and CDR2: MNHEY, SVGEGT. Trimming removed 6 bases at V and 2 bases at J, with 13 bases between. This CDR3 is CASRPGGTNYGYTF. The CDR3 region has the DNA TGTGCCAGCAGACCCGGAGGGACAAACTATGGCTACACCTTC.

This clonotype was detected ten times or more. The J gene is TRBJ2-3, the V gene TRBV5-6, with no clear D. Germline V gene data show CDR1 as SGHDT and CDR2 as YYEEEE. The CDR3 runs 12 residues. V was clipped by 4 bases and J by 6 bases, with 9 bases between them. The CDR3 nucleotides are TGTGCCAGCAGCCGAAGATGGGATACGCAGTATTTT. Translated, it gives CASSRRWDTQYF.

This clonotype came up a few times. This chain's CDR3 is CASSLRPLLWGYTF. The CDR3 nucleotides read TGTGCCAGCAGTTTACGCCCCCTCCTATGGGGCTACACCTTC. The chain recombines TRBV28 with TRBJ1-2; no reliable D call. This CDR3 comprises 14 residues. CDR1 is MDHEN and CDR2 is SYDVKM in the germline V gene. The V end lost 2 bases, the J end lost 8 bases, and 15 bases lay between the germline ends.

This clonotype was picked up a small number of times. The V call is TRBV6-2 or TRBV6-3, the J call TRBJ2-2; perhaps TRBD1 as D (5 bases). The ends were cut back, 11 bases at V and 2 bases at J, with 24 bases in the middle. The CDR3 has 17 residues. Germline V CDR1 and CDR2: MNHEY, SVGEGT. The CDR3 DNA sequence: TGTGCCTGTCGTTGGGCAGGGCTAGTCGGAAACACCGGGGAGCTGTTTTTT. This gives the protein CACRWAGLVGNTGELFF.

The chain joins TRBV20-1 to TRBJ2-3, with a possible D match to TRBD1 (8 bases). The CDR3 is 14 amino acids. Germline V CDR1 and CDR2: DFQATT, SNEGSKA (reference sequence). With 5 bases removed from V and 2 bases from J, the gap between germline ends came to 14 bases. CDR3 sequence (DNA): TGCAGTGCTGTGACAGGGGACTACACAGATACGCAGTATTTT. This encodes CSAVTGDYTDTQYF.

This clonotype was counted only a few times. J is TRBJ1-5 and V is TRBV20-1, with 8 positions matching TRBD1. The ends lost 5 bases at V and 5 bases at J; junction bases unmatched: 8. CDR1 and CDR2 from the germline V gene are DFQATT and SNEGSKA (reference sequence). The CDR3 spans 14 residues. CDR3 DNA: TGCAGTGCTCGACAGGGGAGTACTTATCAGCCCCAGCATTTT. Translated, it gives CSARQGSTYQPQHF.

This clonotype has only a few counts. The genes are TRBV4-3 and TRBJ2-7; D possibly corresponds to TRBD1 (5 bases). CDR3 size: 14 residues. With 0 bases removed from V and 10 bases from J, the gap between germline ends came to 16 bases. Germline-derived CDR1 and CDR2 are LGHNA and YSLEER. In DNA form, the CDR3 reads TGCGCCAGCAGCCAAGACACAAAAGGGGTCCGACAGTACTTC. Its protein product is CASSQDTKGVRQYF.

This clonotype was observed a few times. The chain carries TRBV20-1 and TRBJ2-7, with 9 bases lining up with TRBD2. The CDR3 is 13 amino acids. The germline gives CDR1 DFQATT, CDR2 SNEGSKA (reference sequence). V lost 4 bases and J lost 6; bases outside the gene matches: 7. In DNA, the CDR3 is TGCAGTGCTATCATAGCGGGAGTGGGCGAGCAGTACTTC. Translated, it gives CSAIIAGVGEQYF.

This clonotype occurred many times. The chain has TRBV20-1 and TRBJ1-2, with no clear D. V shed 6 bases and J shed 4 bases, with 18 bases lying between them. CDR1 is DFQATT and CDR2 is SNEGSKA in the germline V gene (reference sequence). CDR3 length: 14 residues. CDR3 sequence (DNA): TGCAGTGCAAGGGCCCCACGAGAGGGCTATGGCTACACCTTC. It translates to CSARAPREGYGYTF.

This clonotype was counted ten times or more. This chain links TRBV20-1 with TRBJ2-1; TRBD2 might be the D (6 bases). In germline, CDR1 is DFQATT, CDR2 SNEGSKA (reference sequence). The CDR3 consists of 15 residues. V was cut by 0 bases and J by 0 bases, with 9 bases left in between. CDR3 protein: CSARDLAASYNEQFF. The CDR3 region has the DNA TGCAGTGCTAGAGATTTAGCGGCCTCCTACAATGAGCAGTTCTTC.

The table lists this clonotype with many counts. This sequence joins TRBV5-1 and TRBJ1-1; maybe TRBD1 (6 bases). CDR1 is SGHRS and CDR2 is YFSETQ in the germline V gene. Trimming stripped 4 bases from V and 0 bases from J, with 10 bases between. The CDR3 has 14 amino acids. CDR3 in amino acids: CASSSRGVNTEAFF. The CDR3 coding sequence is TGCGCCAGCAGCAGCAGGGGAGTGAACACTGAAGCTTTCTTT.

This clonotype came up once. The chain links TRBV7-9 to TRBJ2-1; TRBD1 matches 8 bases. CDR1 SEHNR and CDR2 FQNEAQ come from the germline V gene (reference sequence). This CDR3 is built from 14 residues. The ends lost 1 base at V and 8 bases at J; junction bases unmatched: 4. The chain's CDR3 is CASSLGTGNDEQFF. DNA of the CDR3: TGTGCCAGCAGCTTAGGGACAGGGAACGATGAGCAGTTCTTC.

Details on this clonotype: Without the conserved terminal phenylalanine or tryptophan, this CDR3 likely stems from a read error. The rearrangement links TRBV20-1 to TRBJ1-4; D is unclear. This CDR3 has 16 residues. V was trimmed by 3 bases and J by 4 bases, leaving 18 bases between them. The germline V gene encodes CDR1 DFQATT and CDR2 SNEGSKA (reference sequence). The CDR3 here is CSASHSSGLSNEKLFS. Here the CDR3 DNA reads TGCAGTGCTAGTCATTCCTCAGGTTTGAGTAATGAAAAACTGTTTTCT.

This clonotype was picked up a small number of times. The chain combines TRBV10-3 with TRBJ2-7; 7 positions match TRBD2. The CDR3 runs 14 residues. V gave up 1 base and J gave up 1 base; unmatched junction bases: 1. CDR1 is ENHRY and CDR2 is SYGVKD in the germline V gene. In nucleotides, the CDR3 is TGTGCCATCAGTGAGTGGGGGGGATCCTACGAGCAGTACTTC. Protein sequence: CAISEWGGSYEQYF.

In its sample, this clonotype was seen a few times. V usage is TRBV6-1 and J usage is TRBJ1-2; TRBD1 aligns across 7 bases. V trimming: 7 bases; J trimming: 3 bases; junction bases outside the gene matches: 11. Germline CDR1 is MNHNS and CDR2 is SASEGT. The CDR3 is 15 amino acids. The CDR3 is CASIGHSGQYYGYTF. In DNA form, the CDR3 reads TGTGCCAGCATTGGGCACTCGGGACAGTACTATGGCTACACCTTC.

This clonotype has a count of ten or more. The chain links TRBV28 to TRBJ1-2, with D unresolved. The ends were cut back, 9 bases at V and 3 bases at J, with 11 bases in the middle. CDR3 length: 12 residues. The germline V gene has CDR1 MDHEN and CDR2 SYDVKM. As DNA, the CDR3 is TGTGCCAGTTACCGAACTGACTATGGCTACACCTTC. Translation: CASYRTDYGYTF.

This clonotype has at least ten counts. The chain is built from TRBV20-1 and TRBJ1-5; D remains unclear. Deletions cut 3 bases from V and 6 bases from J, with 15 bases between. The CDR3 contains 14 residues. Germline CDR1 reads DFQATT; CDR2 reads SNEGSKA (reference sequence). The DNA of the CDR3 is TGCAGTGCTAGCCTCCGAGGTGTCGGTCAGCCCCAGCATTTT. Translated: CSASLRGVGQPQHF.

This clonotype has a handful of counts. This chain joins TRBV5-5 and TRBJ2-1; D assignment may be TRBD1 or TRBD2 (6 bases each). Germline assignment: CDR1 SGHKS and CDR2 YYEKEE (reference sequence). V lost 1 base, J lost 0 bases, and 14 bases lay in between. The length of the CDR3 is 17 residues. DNA of the CDR3: TGTGCCAGCAGCTTGAGGGGGGCCCTCTACTCCTACAATGAGCAGTTCTTC. It codes for CASSLRGALYSYNEQFF. Full variable domain (rest looked up from reference TRBV5-5 and TRBJ2-1): DAGVTQSPTHLIKTRGQQVTLRCSPISGHKSVSWYQQVLGQGPQFIFQYYEKEERGRGNFPDRFSARQFPNYSSELNVNALLLGDSALYLCASSLRGALYSYNEQFFGPGTRLTVL.

This clonotype was counted many times. CDR3 in DNA: TGTGCCACCAGCAGAGATCTGGTTGATCCCCAGCATTTT. Encoded protein: CATSRDLVDPQHF. The chain joins TRBV15 to TRBJ1-5; D gene uncertain. Deletions cut 0 bases from V and 10 bases from J, with 10 bases between. This CDR3 comprises 13 residues. CDR1 and CDR2 (germline): LNHNV, YYDKDF (reference sequence).

The table lists this clonotype with a few counts. As DNA, the CDR3 is TGTGCCAGCAGCCCCCGGTGGGGGGGTCAGCCCCAGCATTTT. This gives the protein CASSPRWGGQPQHF. This chain uses TRBV7-2 with TRBJ1-5, with D perhaps TRBD1 (5 bases). The V end was cut by 5 bases, the J end by 6 bases, with 14 bases between. Germline CDR1 SGHTA, CDR2 FQGNSA. CDR3 size: 14 residues.